The 30 T cell receptor beta chains listed next were all sequenced from one sample in a study of identifying expanded T cells in peripheral blood. The table came from immunoSEQ multiplex PCR; TCRdb's copy has only in-frame clones and leaves some out. The sample carries about 81,000 clones, less than 90% recorded once. Sequencing input: blood. These receptors came from a person aged 18-69 years in good health.

This sequence joins TRBV7-2 and TRBJ2-2, with D perhaps TRBD1 (6 bases). Germline V gives CDR1 SGHTA, CDR2 FQGNSA. Trimming removed 0 bases at V and 2 bases at J, with 10 bases between. CDR3 length equals 16 residues. The CDR3 region has the DNA TGTGCCAGCAGCTTAGCAGGGGGTTATAACACCGGGGAGCTGTTTTTT. It encodes CASSLAGGYNTGELFF. The whole variable domain, filled in from reference TRBV7-2 and TRBJ2-2, reads GAGVSQSPSNKVTEKGKDVELRCDPISGHTALYWYRQSLGQGLEFLIYFQGNSAPDKSGLPSDRFSAERTGGSVSTLTIQRTQQEDSAVYLCASSLAGGYNTGELFFGEGSRLTVL.

The chain recombines TRBV29-1 with TRBJ1-2; 7 bases fit TRBD1. The CDR3 has 14 residues. The V gene's germline CDR1 is SQVTM and CDR2 ANQGSEA. Trimming cost V 4 bases and J 2 bases; bases outside gene matches: 7. The DNA of the CDR3 is TGCAGCGTTGTCACAGGGGACACAAACTATGGCTACACCTTC. This translates into CSVVTGDTNYGYTF.

This rearrangement joins TRBV7-2 to TRBJ2-1, with 10 bases matching TRBD2. Trimming at V came to 1 base and at J to 7 bases, leaving 7 bases not matched to a gene. CDR1 and CDR2 (germline): SGHTA, FQGNSA. This CDR3 has 16 amino acids. Here the CDR3 DNA reads TGTGCCAGCAGCTTAGGGCGAAGCGGGAGGGAAAATGAGCAGTTCTTC. It encodes CASSLGRSGRENEQFF.

V and J are TRBV2 and TRBJ2-2; D unresolved. Trimming left V 8 bases short and J 1 base short, with 17 bases between. Germline loops: CDR1 SNHLY, CDR2 FYNNEI. The CDR3 has 16 residues. For the CDR3, the DNA is TGTGCCAGCCTTTACTCCGGACGGGTGAACACCGGGGAGCTGTTTTTT. Amino acid sequence: CASLYSGRVNTGELFF.

Turning to this clone: This sample includes further DNA sequences coding for the same CDR3. The chain couples TRBV7-9 to TRBJ1-1; 7 nucleotides line up with TRBD1. The V and J ends lost 3 bases and 5 bases, in that order; junction bases with no gene match: 3. The CDR3 contains 13 residues. Germline assignment: CDR1 SEHNR and CDR2 FQNEAQ (reference sequence). The CDR3 DNA sequence: TGTGCCAGCAGCTTCGGGACAGAAACTGAAGCTTTCTTT. Translated: CASSFGTETEAFF.

This clone was recorded a few times. The CDR3 protein is CASSRPGTEAFF. Written as DNA, the CDR3 is TGCGCCAGCAGCCGACCCGGCACTGAAGCTTTCTTT. The chain couples TRBV5-1 to TRBJ1-1; D remains ambiguous. This CDR3 is built from 12 residues. With 4 bases removed from V and 4 bases from J, the gap between germline ends came to 8 bases. CDR1 SGHRS and CDR2 YFSETQ come from the germline V gene.

This chain links TRBV7-2 with TRBJ2-5, with 9 positions matching TRBD2. Germline trimming cut 2 bases from V and 2 bases from J; bases unmatched to any gene: 3. Germline V gene lookup returns CDR1 SGHTA and CDR2 FQGNSA. The CDR3 loop spans 15 amino acids. CDR3 loop: CASSLLAGIQETQYF. CDR3 sequence (DNA): TGTGCCAGCAGCTTACTAGCGGGGATACAAGAGACCCAGTACTTC.

V and J are TRBV29-1 and TRBJ1-2; D may be TRBD1 (5 bases). This CDR3 is 14 amino acids long. The germline V gene encodes CDR1 SQVTM and CDR2 ANQGSEA. Trimming removed 4 bases at V and 3 bases at J, with 15 bases between. The chain's CDR3 is CSVAPRAADYGYTF. CDR3 sequence (DNA): TGCAGCGTTGCCCCCAGGGCCGCGGACTATGGCTACACCTTC. Complete variable domain (other parts from reference TRBV29-1 and TRBJ1-2): SAVISQKPSRDICQRGTSLTIQCQVDSQVTMMFWYRQQPGQSLTLIATANQGSEATYESGFVIDKFPISRPNLTFSTLTVSNMSPEDSSIYLCSVAPRAADYGYTFGSGTRLTVV.

As for this clone: This sample also contains other DNA sequences that code for the same CDR3. The chain couples TRBV18 to TRBJ2-5; tentative D call: TRBD1 (5 bases). Germline V lookup: CDR1 KGHSH, CDR2 LQKENI. Trimming cost V 6 bases and J 3 bases, with 8 bases left between them. This CDR3 is built from 12 residues. CDR3 sequence: CASSPREETQYF. The CDR3 bases are TGTGCCAGCTCCCCCAGGGAAGAGACCCAGTACTTC.

The chain combines TRBV5-1 with TRBJ2-7, with 7 positions matching TRBD1. After removal of 0 bases from V and 5 bases from J, the junction contained 8 bases not matched to a gene. The germline V gene has CDR1 SGHRS and CDR2 YFSETQ. The CDR3 has 15 amino acids. This chain's CDR3 is CASSLEGARPNEQYF. As DNA, the CDR3 is TGCGCCAGCAGCTTGGAGGGGGCCCGACCCAACGAGCAGTACTTC.

This clone was seen a single time. J is TRBJ2-1 and V is TRBV28, with D possibly TRBD1 on 6 matching bases. V lost 6 bases and J 2 bases, leaving 11 bases between the germline ends. CDR1 and CDR2 (germline): MDHEN, SYDVKM. The CDR3 has 14 residues. CDR3: CASRFRTAYNEQFF. The CDR3 nucleotides read TGTGCCAGCAGGTTCCGGACAGCCTACAATGAGCAGTTCTTC. Looking up the rest from reference TRBV28 and TRBJ2-1 gives the full variable domain: DVKVTQSSRYLVKRTGEKVFLECVQDMDHENMFWYRQDPGLGLRLIYFSYDVKMKEKGDIPEGYSVSREKKERFSLILESASTNQTSMYLCASRFRTAYNEQFFGPGTRLTVL.

The chain is built from TRBV7-3 and TRBJ2-1; 10 bases map to TRBD1. CDR3 length: 15 amino acids. The V gene's germline CDR1 is SGHTA and CDR2 FQGTGA. Germline trimming cut 4 bases from V and 6 bases from J; bases unmatched to any gene: 6. The CDR3 nucleotides are TGTGCCAGCAGCTCGAAAGGGGACAGGGGCAATGAGCAGTTCTTC. It codes for CASSSKGDRGNEQFF.

This clone turned up a few times. V and J are TRBV4-3 and TRBJ1-1; the D is unclear. CDR1 LGHNA and CDR2 YSLEER come from the germline V gene. V lost 1 base to trimming and J lost 4 bases, with 7 bases between them. The CDR3 contains 13 residues. CDR3 DNA sequence: TGCGCCAGCAGCCAAGTATTGGGCACTGAAGCTTTCTTT. Amino acids: CASSQVLGTEAFF.

The chain employs TRBV5-5 and TRBJ2-7, with D perhaps matching TRBD1 (5 bases). This CDR3 contains 18 residues. Germline-derived CDR1 and CDR2 are SGHKS and YYEKEE (reference sequence). V gave up 2 bases and J gave up 1 base, with 22 bases separating them. The DNA of the CDR3 is TGTGCCAGCAGCTTTCCAGCGAGACAGCGAGCCCTTTCCTACGAGCAGTACTTC. Translation: CASSFPARQRALSYEQYF.

This clone was picked up one time. The gene calls are TRBV5-4 and TRBJ1-5; perhaps TRBD1 as D (5 bases). Trimming pared 0 bases from V and 1 base from J, leaving 11 bases between. The germline gives CDR1 SGHNT, CDR2 YYREEE (reference sequence). The CDR3 has 16 amino acids. The CDR3 DNA follows: TGTGCCAGCAGCTTGGACGGATACAGGAGCAATCAGCCCCAGCATTTT. It is translated as CASSLDGYRSNQPQHF.

This clone was found a few times. This rearrangement joins TRBV9 to TRBJ2-3, with D perhaps TRBD2 (6 bases). Trimming cost V 0 bases and J 5 bases, with 19 bases left between them. Germline CDR1 SGDLS, CDR2 YYNGEE. The CDR3 is made up of 17 amino acids. The CDR3 coding sequence is TGTGCCAGCAGCGTAGACCCTGAGGCGGGAACCCAAGATACGCAGTATTTT. Translating gives CASSVDPEAGTQDTQYF.

The chain is built from TRBV18 and TRBJ2-3; D is undetermined. The CDR3 has 12 residues. CDR1 is KGHSH and CDR2 is LQKENI in the germline V gene. The ends were cut back, 3 bases at V and 3 bases at J, with 4 bases in the middle. This CDR3 is CASSPGTDTQYF. CDR3 sequence (DNA): TGTGCCAGCTCACCGGGGACAGATACGCAGTATTTT.

The chain links TRBV4-1 to TRBJ2-3, with 9 bases aligning to TRBD1. Germline CDR1 is MGHRA and CDR2 is YSYEKL. The CDR3 is 15 amino acids. J was trimmed by 1 base and V by 1 base; bases with no gene match: 0. The CDR3 DNA reads as TGCGCCAGCAGCCAAGGGACAGGGGGCACAGATACGCAGTATTTT. Translated: CASSQGTGGTDTQYF.

This sequence joins TRBV2 and TRBJ2-7; tentative D call: TRBD2 (6 bases). The V and J ends lost 4 bases and 1 base respectively, with 14 bases between them. The length of the CDR3 is 15 residues. CDR1 and CDR2 (germline): SNHLY, FYNNEI. CDR3 nucleotide sequence: TGTGCCAGCAGTGGTATCGGGGGATGGTCCTACGAGCAGTACTTC. Translating it yields CASSGIGGWSYEQYF.

This sequence joins TRBV6-5 and TRBJ1-1, with D perhaps matching TRBD1 (6 bases). The germline V gene encodes CDR1 MNHEY and CDR2 SVGAGI. Trimming took off 2 bases at V and 8 bases at J, with 15 bases between the two ends. CDR3 length: 14 residues. For the CDR3, the DNA is TGTGCCAGCAGTTACGGGTCGAGGGGGGCAGAAGCTTTCTTT. This encodes CASSYGSRGAEAFF.

The rearrangement links TRBV7-3 to TRBJ1-2; 10 positions match TRBD1. This CDR3 has 15 amino acids. After removal of 5 bases from V and 4 bases from J, the junction contained 7 bases not matched to a gene. Germline V gene data show CDR1 as SGHTA and CDR2 as FQGTGA. CDR3 sequence: CASSLGDRGGYGYTF. CDR3 DNA: TGTGCCAGCAGCCTAGGGGACAGGGGTGGCTATGGCTACACCTTC.

This chain uses TRBV18 with TRBJ2-5; no clear D. The CDR3 covers 16 residues. In germline, CDR1 is KGHSH, CDR2 LQKENI. Trimming removed 0 bases from V and 1 base from J, with 12 bases in between. CDR3 protein: CASSPPISVGQETQYF. CDR3 coding DNA: TGTGCCAGCTCACCACCAATATCGGTCGGCCAAGAGACCCAGTACTTC.

The rearrangement uses TRBV28 and TRBJ2-7; D is unclear. The V end was cut by 2 bases, the J end by 2 bases, with 10 bases between. Per the germline V gene, CDR1 is MDHEN and CDR2 is SYDVKM. The CDR3 extends over 14 amino acids. The CDR3, as DNA: TGTGCCAGCAGTTTACCAGTTGGCGCCTACGAGCAGTACTTC. Protein sequence: CASSLPVGAYEQYF.

The table lists this clone with a count of one. The chain couples TRBV7-2 to TRBJ2-3; TRBD2 matches at 7 bases. Germline CDR1 reads SGHTA; CDR2 reads FQGNSA. V was pared by 1 base and J by 1 base, with 2 bases of the junction left unmatched. The CDR3 spans 15 residues. CDR3 sequence: CASSLVRGGTDTQYF. DNA for the CDR3: TGTGCCAGCAGCTTAGTACGGGGGGGCACAGATACGCAGTATTTT.

J is TRBJ2-7 and V is TRBV5-4; 10 bases fit TRBD2. The CDR3 loop spans 15 amino acids. The J segment lost 2 bases and the V segment lost 4 bases, leaving 6 bases of the junction unmatched. Germline CDR1 SGHNT, CDR2 YYREEE (reference sequence). The CDR3 is CASSVGLAEAYEQYF. DNA of the CDR3: TGTGCCAGCAGCGTCGGACTAGCGGAGGCCTACGAGCAGTACTTC.

This clone was found a few times. The chain combines TRBV6-5 with TRBJ2-7; 13 nucleotides match TRBD2. Germline lookup yields CDR1 MNHEY and CDR2 SVGAGI. This CDR3 region has 15 residues. J gave up 7 bases and V 6 bases, and 9 bases lay outside the gene matches. CDR3 protein: CASRLGLAGVGEQYF. The CDR3 DNA follows: TGTGCCAGCAGGCTCGGACTAGCGGGAGTGGGGGAGCAGTACTTC.

This clone was observed a handful of times. Distinct nucleotide sequences in the sample also encode this CDR3. The chain uses TRBV6-5 and TRBJ2-3, with 7 bases lining up with TRBD2. The length of the CDR3 is 14 residues. The ends lost 3 bases at V and 6 bases at J; junction bases unmatched: 6. Germline-derived CDR1 and CDR2 are MNHEY and SVGAGI. CDR3 region: CASSYGLGSDTQYF. Here the CDR3 DNA reads TGTGCCAGCAGTTATGGACTAGGATCGGATACGCAGTATTTT.

V and J are TRBV11-1 and TRBJ1-1, with TRBD1 matching over 7 bases. Germline CDR1 SGHAT, CDR2 FQDESV (reference sequence). V lost 1 base, J lost 5 bases, and 4 bases stayed unmatched. The CDR3 has 14 amino acids. CDR3 in DNA: TGTGCCAGCAGCTTAGTCAGGGGGGAAACTGAAGCTTTCTTT. This translates into CASSLVRGETEAFF.

The chain has TRBV2 and TRBJ2-7; 8 bases are shared with TRBD2. Losses at the gene ends were 6 bases for V and 2 bases for J; bases not matched to a gene: 6. The CDR3 contains 14 residues. Germline V gives CDR1 SNHLY, CDR2 FYNNEI. Here the CDR3 reads CASSDPGLAYEQYF. The CDR3, as DNA: TGTGCCAGCAGCGATCCGGGACTAGCCTACGAGCAGTACTTC.

The chain uses TRBV7-9 and TRBJ2-6, with D tentatively TRBD2 (6 bases). Trimming shortened V by 5 bases and J by 4 bases, and 15 bases separated the two germline ends. Germline values: CDR1 SEHNR, CDR2 FQNEAQ (reference sequence). The length of the CDR3 is 16 residues. The CDR3 protein is CASSAIRGSGANVLTF. CDR3 bases: TGTGCCAGCAGCGCTATTCGGGGGAGCGGGGCCAACGTCCTGACTTTC.